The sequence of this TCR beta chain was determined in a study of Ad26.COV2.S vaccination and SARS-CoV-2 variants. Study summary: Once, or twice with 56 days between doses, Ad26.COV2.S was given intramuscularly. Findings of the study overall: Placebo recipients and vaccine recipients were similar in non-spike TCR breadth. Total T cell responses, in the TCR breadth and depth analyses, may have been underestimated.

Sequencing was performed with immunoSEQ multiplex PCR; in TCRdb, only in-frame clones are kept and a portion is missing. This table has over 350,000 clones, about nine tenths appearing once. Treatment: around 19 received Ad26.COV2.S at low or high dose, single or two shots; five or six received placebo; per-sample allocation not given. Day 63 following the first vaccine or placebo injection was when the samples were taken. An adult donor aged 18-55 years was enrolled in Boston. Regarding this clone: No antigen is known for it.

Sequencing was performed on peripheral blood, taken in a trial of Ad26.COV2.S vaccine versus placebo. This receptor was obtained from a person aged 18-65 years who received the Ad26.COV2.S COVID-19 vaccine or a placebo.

CDR3 sequence (DNA): TGCGCCAGCAGCTTGGACGGATACTATAATTCACCCCTCCACTTT. This gives the protein CASSLDGYYNSPLHF. This rearrangement joins TRBV5-1 to TRBJ1-6; D is unclear. Germline values: CDR1 SGHRS, CDR2 YFSETQ. This CDR3 contains 15 residues. V lost 0 bases and J 3 bases, leaving 7 bases between the germline ends.